The 8 T cell receptor beta chains below come from one sample, sequenced in a study of cytomegalovirus exposure and HLA in healthy donors. PCR amplification relied on 60 Vbeta primers (plus 13 Jbeta primers). Assay used: immunoSEQ multiplex PCR; TCRdb lists only in-frame clones, some missing. Among some 130,000 clones listed, over 50% were seen once. Sequencing was done on a sample of PBMCs. The receptors shown here come from a human donor in good health.

The chain combines TRBV5-1 with TRBJ2-1, with 9 bases aligning to TRBD2. This CDR3 is 13 amino acids long. V was pared by 0 bases and J by 10 bases, with 2 bases of the junction left unmatched. Germline V gene data show CDR1 as SGHRS and CDR2 as YFSETQ. CDR3: CASSLASGREQFF. The CDR3 nucleotides read TGCGCCAGCAGCTTGGCCAGCGGGAGGGAGCAGTTCTTC.

The rearrangement links TRBV27 to TRBJ2-1; TRBD2 matches 9 bases. V lost 8 bases and J lost 10; bases outside the gene matches: 12. Germline CDR1 MNHEY, CDR2 SMNVEV (reference sequence). The CDR3 loop spans 14 amino acids. CDR3 protein: CASALGLAGREQFF. For the CDR3, the DNA is TGTGCCAGCGCCTTGGGGCTAGCGGGACGGGAGCAGTTCTTC.

The chain couples TRBV11-2 to TRBJ2-5; no clear D. This CDR3 spans 15 amino acids. V lost 0 bases and J lost 5, with 13 bases in between. The germline V gene has CDR1 SGHAT and CDR2 FQNNGV. Here the CDR3 reads CASSLDLVAQETQYF. The CDR3 nucleotides read TGTGCCAGCAGCTTAGATTTGGTAGCTCAGGAGACCCAGTACTTC.

The chain carries TRBV27 and TRBJ2-3; 11 bases match TRBD2. Trimming cost V 5 bases and J 4 bases; bases outside gene matches: 17. The CDR3 has 19 amino acids. The germline V gene has CDR1 MNHEY and CDR2 SMNVEV (reference sequence). The CDR3 sequence is CASSKIPARGLAAPDTQYF. The CDR3 bases are TGTGCCAGCAGTAAAATCCCCGCCCGGGGACTAGCGGCCCCAGATACGCAGTATTTT.

The chain uses TRBV29-1 and TRBJ2-2; 14 bases align to TRBD2. Germline V gene lookup returns CDR1 SQVTM and CDR2 ANQGSEA. This CDR3 is built from 16 residues. The J segment lost 7 bases and the V segment lost 5 bases, leaving 9 bases of the junction unmatched. This CDR3 is CSVQGGTSGSIGELFF. The DNA for the CDR3 is TGCAGCGTTCAAGGCGGGACTAGCGGGAGCATCGGGGAGCTGTTTTTT.

As to this clone: At one boundary the junction diverges from the germline segment, which might be a read error. The rearrangement links TRBV18 to TRBJ2-5, with a tentative D call TRBD1 (5 bases). Looked up from germline, CDR1 is KGHSH and CDR2 is LQKENI. CDR3 length equals 15 residues. The CDR3 spells CASSPGQGPQEAQYF. The CDR3 DNA follows: TGTGCCAGCTCTCCCGGTCAGGGCCCCCAAGAGGCCCAGTACTTC. The entire variable domain, with the rest obtained from reference TRBV18 and TRBJ2-5, is as follows: NAGVMQNPRHLVRRRGQEARLRCSPMKGHSHVYWYRQLPEEGLKFMVYLQKENIIDESGMPKERFSAEFPKEGPSILRIQQVVRGDSAAYFCASSPGQGPQEAQYFGPGTRLLVL.

This rearrangement joins TRBV10-1 to TRBJ1-1; 10 positions match TRBD1. CDR3 size: 17 residues. The germline gives CDR1 WNHNN, CDR2 SYGVQD (reference sequence). V was clipped by 0 bases and J by 2 bases; unmatched bases: 6. The CDR3 spells CASSESARDRGNTEAFF. CDR3 DNA sequence: TGCGCCAGCAGTGAGTCCGCCCGGGACAGGGGTAACACTGAAGCTTTCTTT.

There are a few counts of this clone. The chain has TRBV6-5 and TRBJ1-1; the match to TRBD1 covers 9 bases. Germline CDR1 MNHEY, CDR2 SVGAGI. V trimming: 6 bases; J trimming: 5 bases; junction bases outside the gene matches: 4. The CDR3 is 13 amino acids. The CDR3 coding sequence is TGTGCCAGCAGCCGGGACAGGGTTACTGAAGCTTTCTTT. Translation: CASSRDRVTEAFF.